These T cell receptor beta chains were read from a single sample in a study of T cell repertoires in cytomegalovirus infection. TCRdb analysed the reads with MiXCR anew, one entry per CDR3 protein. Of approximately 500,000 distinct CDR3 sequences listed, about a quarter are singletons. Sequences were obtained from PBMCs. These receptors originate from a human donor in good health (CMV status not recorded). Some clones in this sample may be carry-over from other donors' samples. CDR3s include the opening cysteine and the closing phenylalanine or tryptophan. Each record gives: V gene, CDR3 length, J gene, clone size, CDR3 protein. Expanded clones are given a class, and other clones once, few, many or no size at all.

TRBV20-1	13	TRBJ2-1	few	CSARTSGTAEQFF
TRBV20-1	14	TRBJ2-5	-	CSASGFQGKETQYF
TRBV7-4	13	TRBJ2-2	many	CASSPGLAGELFF
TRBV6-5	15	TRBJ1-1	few	CASNPTGPAGTEAFF
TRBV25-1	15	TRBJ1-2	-	CASSEAHGASYGYTF
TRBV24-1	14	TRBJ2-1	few	CATSTSGRWNEQFF
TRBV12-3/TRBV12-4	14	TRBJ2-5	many	CASSTGTRQETQYF
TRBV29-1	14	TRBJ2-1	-	CSVTDRSSYNEQFF
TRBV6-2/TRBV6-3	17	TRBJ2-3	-	CASTETPSGQSTDTQYF
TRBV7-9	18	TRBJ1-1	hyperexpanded	CASSSPNRGPFGDTEAFF
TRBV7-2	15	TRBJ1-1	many	CASSLYLLGDTEAFF
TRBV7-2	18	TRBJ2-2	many	CASNPNPGLAGDTGELFF
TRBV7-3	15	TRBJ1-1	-	CASSPATAKNTEAFF
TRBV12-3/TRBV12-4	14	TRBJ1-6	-	CASSRTAYNSPLHF
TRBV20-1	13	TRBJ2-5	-	CSANRGQGETQYF
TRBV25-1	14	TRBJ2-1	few	CATQGTSGYNEQFF
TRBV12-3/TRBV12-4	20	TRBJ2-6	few	CASSQGQGLRGISGANVLTF
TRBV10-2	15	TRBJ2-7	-	CASSEFGGFSYEQYF
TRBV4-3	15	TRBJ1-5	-	CASSQEARGHQPQHF
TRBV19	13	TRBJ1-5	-	CASKAPNNQPQHF
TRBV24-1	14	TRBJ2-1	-	CATSDYIEGNEQFF
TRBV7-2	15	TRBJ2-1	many	CASSPGLAGVNEQFF
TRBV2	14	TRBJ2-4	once	CASTPDRAKNIQYF
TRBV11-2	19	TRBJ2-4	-	CASSLGLGRQALAKNIQYF
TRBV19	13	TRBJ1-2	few	CASTAGSAYSYTF
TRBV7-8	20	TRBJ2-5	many	CASSLARVREGPLGQETQYF
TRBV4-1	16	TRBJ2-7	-	CASSQEGRGYSYEQYF
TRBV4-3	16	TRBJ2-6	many	CASSQDVYSGANVLTF
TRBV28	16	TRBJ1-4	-	CASSHQEQGANEKLFF
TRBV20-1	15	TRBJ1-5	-	CSANTGANSNQPQHF
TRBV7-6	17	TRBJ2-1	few	CASSLKNPGQPNNEQFF
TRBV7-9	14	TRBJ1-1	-	CASSRRVSNTEAFF
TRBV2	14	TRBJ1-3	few	CASSDDRAGNTIYF
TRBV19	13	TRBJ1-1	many	CASSSSGNTEAFF
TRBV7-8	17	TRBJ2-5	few	CASSFGTSWTHQETQYF